These T cell receptor beta chains were read from a single sample in a study of cytomegalovirus exposure and HLA in healthy donors. Only in-frame clones appear in the TCRdb table, and some are missing; sequencing was by immunoSEQ multiplex PCR. Of approximately 150,000 clones listed, more than 75% are singletons. The sequenced sample was PBMCs. These receptors all stem from a man younger than 35 in good health and CMV-seropositive. Each CDR3 is given with its conserved first and last residue. Each record gives: J gene, V gene, D gene, CDR3 protein. A D gene is named only where the DNA matches it firmly.

>TRBJ1-1|TRBV6-1|TRBD1
CASSEWDSTLNTEAFF
>TRBJ2-2|TRBV6-6|-
CASSLNTGELFF
>TRBJ2-1|TRBV5-1|TRBD2
CASSGTSGRTISYNEQFF
>TRBJ2-5|TRBV27|-
CASSSYQETQYF
>TRBJ1-2|TRBV28|-
CASSSDSYASGYTF
>TRBJ1-3|TRBV30|-
CAWIGWTEDSGNTIYF
>TRBJ2-7|TRBV19|-
CASSATGFYEQYF
>TRBJ2-7|TRBV28|-
CASSPLDSSYEQYF
>TRBJ1-1|TRBV6-5|-
CASRDLGGKNTEAFF
>TRBJ2-1|TRBV13|TRBD2
CASSVSGREQFF
>TRBJ2-7|TRBV7-2|TRBD2
CASSQDGTSGSYEQYF
>TRBJ1-1|TRBV6-5|-
CASRSLKQGNTEAFF
>TRBJ2-5|TRBV7-9|-
CASSSTEGGGPRETQYF
>TRBJ1-5|TRBV25-1|TRBD1
CASSPGTVSNQPQHF
>TRBJ2-5|TRBV29-1|-
CSVHREETQYF
>TRBJ2-4|TRBV2|-
CASSERVGGIQYF
>TRBJ2-7|TRBV27|TRBD1
CASSFHGQAAGEQYF
>TRBJ2-7|TRBV27|-
CASSLSLAVAYEQYF
>TRBJ1-1|TRBV7-8|-
CASSDRRLSNGEAFF
>TRBJ1-1|TRBV14|-
CASSPSMNTEAFF
>TRBJ2-3|TRBV5-1|TRBD2
CASTQGSGITDTQYF
>TRBJ2-3|TRBV11-2|TRBD1
CASTQGANTDTQYF
>TRBJ2-3|TRBV7-3|-
CASIADWGPTDTQYF
>TRBJ2-5|TRBV25-1|-
CASRQAGTVQETQYF
>TRBJ2-5|TRBV6-1|TRBD2
CASSDEPTSGRDQYF
>TRBJ1-2|TRBV19|TRBD1
CASSMGTGDYGYTF
>TRBJ1-1|TRBV11-2|TRBD1
CASSLARTGNTEAFF
>TRBJ2-6|TRBV18|-
CASSPSSAGANVLTF
>TRBJ2-1|TRBV19|-
CASSIGGQNEQFF
>TRBJ2-3|TRBV6-5|-
CASSNRAGTDTQYF
>TRBJ1-4|TRBV2|TRBD1
CASSENRGDEKLFF
>TRBJ1-5|TRBV6-6|TRBD1
CASSLTGTGQESQHF
>TRBJ1-4|TRBV25-1|TRBD1
CARGRTGVNEKLFF
>TRBJ2-3|TRBV10-3|TRBD2
CAISEYGTSGSTTDTQYF
>TRBJ2-7|TRBV9|TRBD1
CASSVVGQGVQYF
>TRBJ1-1|TRBV28|TRBD1
CASSPGQGGAEAFF
>TRBJ1-2|TRBV30|-
CAWSVQGRVGYGYTF
>TRBJ2-1|TRBV27|TRBD2
CATLAGGNEQFF
>TRBJ2-5|TRBV6-1|TRBD1
CASRNRGQETQYF
>TRBJ2-5|TRBV6-4|-
CASSDGVVSLEAQYF